These T cell receptor beta chains were read from a single sample in a study of cytomegalovirus exposure and HLA in healthy donors. Measured with immunoSEQ multiplex PCR; TCRdb has only the in-frame clones, and not every one. The sample lists more than 150,000 clones, over 70% occurring once. Sequenced input: PBMCs. These receptors were obtained from a man over 45 in good health and CMV-seropositive. Both conserved end residues are part of each CDR3. D genes are given only for firm matches. A row's size may be missing; if present it is once, few, many or a size class.

TRBD1	.	TRBV10-3	TRBJ2-7	TGTGCCATCGGGGACAGGGCTATCTACGAGCAGTACTTC	CAIGDRAIYEQYF
TRBD2	.	TRBV5-1	TRBJ2-3	TGCGCCAGCAGCTTGAGCGGCGGGGGTAGCACAGATACGCAGTATTTT	CASSLSGGGSTDTQYF
.	few	TRBV28	TRBJ2-7	TGTGCCAGCAGTTTATCCGGTGGCGAGCAGTACTTC	CASSLSGGEQYF
TRBD2	few	TRBV9	TRBJ2-5	TGTGCCAGCAGCGCAGCAGGGGCTAGCGGGGGGCTGGGGGAGACCCAGTACTTC	CASSAAGASGGLGETQYF
.	.	TRBV4-1	TRBJ2-2	TGCGCCAGCACGCTAACCGGGTCCACGGGGGAGCTGTTTTTT	CASTLTGSTGELFF
.	.	TRBV27	TRBJ1-1	TGTGCCAGCAGTCCCCTTAAGCGGGATCTCAACACTGAAGCTTTCTTT	CASSPLKRDLNTEAFF
.	.	TRBV28	TRBJ2-2	TGTGCCAGCAGTTTATACGGGACACCTAACAGCGGGGAGCTGTTTTTT	CASSLYGTPNSGELFF
.	.	TRBV30	TRBJ2-3	TGTGCCTGGGCAGGTACAGATACGCAGTATTTT	CAWAGTDTQYF
TRBD1	.	TRBV10-3	TRBJ1-2	TGTGCCATCAGTTTAAAGAGGGGACAGGGGTCGAGCTACACCTTC	CAISLKRGQGSSYTF
.	.	TRBV5-1	TRBJ2-1	TGCGCCAGCAGCTTGGGCTCGCTATACAATGAGCAGTTCTTC	CASSLGSLYNEQFF
TRBD2	few	TRBV15	TRBJ2-1	TGTGCCACCAGCAGCCTAGCGGGAGGGAAAAGAAATGAGCAGTTCTTC	CATSSLAGGKRNEQFF
TRBD2	.	TRBV4-3	TRBJ2-2	TGCGCCAGCAGCCAGGATAGCGGGACGGGCACCGGGGAGCTGTTTTTT	CASSQDSGTGTGELFF
TRBD1	.	TRBV5-1	TRBJ1-1	TGCGCCAGCAGCTTGACAGGGGATACCGAAGCTTTCTTT	CASSLTGDTEAFF
.	.	TRBV15	TRBJ1-1	TGTGCCACCAGCAGAGATCAGGGGACTGAAGCTTTCTTT	CATSRDQGTEAFF
TRBD1	once	TRBV28	TRBJ2-6	TGTGCCAGCAGGCCCTCGGGGACAGGGGGCCTCCTCCTGACTTTC	CASRPSGTGGLLLTF
.	.	TRBV7-8	TRBJ2-7	TGTGCCAGCAGCTTAGGAGCCCCTAGTTACCCATCCGAGCAGTACTTC	CASSLGAPSYPSEQYF
.	.	TRBV28	TRBJ1-1	TGTGCCAGCAGTCCTCTGACAGTCCATGGGGTGGACACTGAAGCTTTCTTT	CASSPLTVHGVDTEAFF
TRBD1	.	TRBV5-4	TRBJ1-5	TGTGCCAGCAGCCTGGGGACAGCGTCGGGCAATCAGCCCCAGCATTTT	CASSLGTASGNQPQHF
.	.	TRBV16	TRBJ2-7	TGTGCCAGCAGCTCTATGACTAACGAGCAGTACTTC	CASSSMTNEQYF
TRBD1	few	TRBV9	TRBJ1-2	TGTGCCAGCAGCGCGGGACAGGGGATTGGCGGCTACACCTTC	CASSAGQGIGGYTF
TRBD2	.	TRBV30	TRBJ2-3	TGTGCCTGGAGTTCGGGACTAGCGGGGGGCTCAGATACGCAGTATTTT	CAWSSGLAGGSDTQYF
TRBD1	.	TRBV29-1	TRBJ1-2	TGCAGCACCCGACAGGGATTGACCAACTATGGCTACACCTTC	CSTRQGLTNYGYTF
.	.	TRBV10-2	TRBJ2-7	TGCGCCAGCAGTGGGCAGGCCTCCTACGAGCAGTACTTC	CASSGQASYEQYF
TRBD2	.	TRBV5-6	TRBJ2-1	TGTGCCAGCAGCCCCCCGCGGGGGTTATACAATGAGCAGTTCTTC	CASSPPRGLYNEQFF
.	.	TRBV9	TRBJ2-3	TGTGCCAGCAGCGCTCTAGAGGGGGGGACAGATACGCAGTATTTT	CASSALEGGTDTQYF
.	.	TRBV7-9	TRBJ2-1	TGTGCCAGCAGCTTTAGGGCAGGGGTGGATGAGCAGTTCTTC	CASSFRAGVDEQFF
TRBD1	once	TRBV5-6	TRBJ1-2	TGTGCCAGCAGCTTGGGGACAGGCTATGGCTACACCTTC	CASSLGTGYGYTF
.	.	TRBV28	TRBJ2-5	TGTGCCAGCAGTTTATATAAGCGCTCCCAAGAGACCCAGTACTTC	CASSLYKRSQETQYF
TRBD1	.	TRBV30	TRBJ2-7	TGTGCCTGGAGCTCCGGGACAGGGGCCTACGAGCAGTACTTC	CAWSSGTGAYEQYF
TRBD1	.	TRBV28	TRBJ2-7	TGTGCCAGCCTTCGACAGGGGTCGGGCGAGCAGTACTTC	CASLRQGSGEQYF
.	once	TRBV6-5	TRBJ1-2	TGTGCCGCGGGGGAGAATGGCTACACCTTC	CAAGENGYTF
.	.	TRBV30	TRBJ1-5	TGTGCCTGGAGTCCGGGGAGGAATCAGCCCCAGCATTTT	CAWSPGRNQPQHF
.	.	TRBV4-2	TRBJ2-4	TGTGCCAGCAGCCAAGATGATAGGGGTACAGGGCCGCCGGGCAAAAACATTCAGTACTTC	CASSQDDRGTGPPGKNIQYF
.	.	TRBV6-5	TRBJ2-7	TGTGCCACTCCTTATGACCCCACAGAGCCCTACGAGCAGTACTTC	CATPYDPTEPYEQYF
.	few	TRBV30	TRBJ1-2	TGTGCCTGGAGTGTACAAACAGGCTATGGCTACACCTTC	CAWSVQTGYGYTF
.	once	TRBV5-6	TRBJ2-1	TGTGCCAGCAGCTTATACCAGCGGGATGAGCAGTTCTTC	CASSLYQRDEQFF
TRBD2	once	TRBV29-1	TRBJ2-7	TGCAGCGTTGGGGGGGGGATCAGAAGCTCCTACGAGCAGTACTTC	CSVGGGIRSSYEQYF
.	.	TRBV28	TRBJ2-7	TGTGCCAGCAGTTTATTCCCCACAGGGACCTACGAGCAGTACTTC	CASSLFPTGTYEQYF
.	.	TRBV5-1	TRBJ1-1	TGCGCCAGCAGACTCCAGGTCGGGAACACTGAAGCTTTCTTT	CASRLQVGNTEAFF
TRBD2	.	TRBV14	TRBJ2-1	TGTGCCAGCAGCCAGAGTCTAGCGGCGTACAATGAGCAGTTCTTC	CASSQSLAAYNEQFF
.	few	TRBV6-6	TRBJ1-6	TGTGCCAGCAGTTACTCAGAGGATCCCCTCCACTTT	CASSYSEDPLHF
.	.	TRBV7-9	TRBJ1-2	TGTGCCAGCAGCCCACTTTCTAGGGGCTACACCTTC	CASSPLSRGYTF
TRBD2	.	TRBV5-1	TRBJ2-7	TGCGCCAGCAGCCCCCTCGGGGGGAGCCTCTCCTACGAGCAGTACTTC	CASSPLGGSLSYEQYF
.	.	TRBV21-1	TRBJ1-5	TGTGCCAGCACCGGAGGGAATTATAGCAATCAGCCCCAGCATTTT	CASTGGNYSNQPQHF
.	few	TRBV5-6	TRBJ2-1	TGTGCCAGCAGCTACGGGAGACTCTCCTACAATGAGCAGTTCTTC	CASSYGRLSYNEQFF
.	.	TRBV9	TRBJ2-1	TGTGCCAGCAGCCCGCCCGGGGTGGGCTACAATGAGCAGTTCTTC	CASSPPGVGYNEQFF
.	few	TRBV7-6	TRBJ2-2	TGTGCCAGCAGCTTGATACAGGGAATCGAGGAGCTGTTTTTT	CASSLIQGIEELFF
.	few	TRBV11-3	TRBJ2-7	TGTGCCAGCAGCTCTTCGGGAAGCTCCTACGAGCAGTACTTC	CASSSSGSSYEQYF
.	.	TRBV6-1	TRBJ2-7	TGTGCCAGCAGGGAGACAGGCCCTAACGAGCAGTACTTC	CASRETGPNEQYF
.	.	TRBV9	TRBJ1-1	TGTGCCAGCAGCCCACCCGCGGGGGCAACTGAAGCTTTCTTT	CASSPPAGATEAFF
.	once	TRBV4-1	TRBJ2-5	TGCGCCAGCAGCCAAATAGGGGGAGCAGAGACCCAGTACTTC	CASSQIGGAETQYF
TRBD1	.	TRBV7-8	TRBJ1-1	TGTGCCAGCAGCTTAGGTCGGACAGGGGGGGACACTGAAGCTTTCTTT	CASSLGRTGGDTEAFF
TRBD1	.	TRBV5-1	TRBJ2-7	TGCGCCAGCAGCTTGGGACAGGGGCTGTACGAGCAGTACTTC	CASSLGQGLYEQYF
.	.	TRBV18	TRBJ2-2	TGTGCCAGCTCACCGAAAAGCGGGTTGAACACCGGGGAGCTGTTTTTT	CASSPKSGLNTGELFF
TRBD1	.	TRBV5-1	TRBJ2-5	TGCGCCAGCAGCTTGCAGGGGGCATCGGGAGAGACCCAGTACTTC	CASSLQGASGETQYF
.	.	TRBV6-1	TRBJ2-6	TGTGCCAGCAGTCAGGCCCAGACTGGGGCCAACGTCCTGACTTTC	CASSQAQTGANVLTF
.	.	TRBV19	TRBJ2-1	TGTGCCAGTACCCCCGGGACATTCTCCTACAATGAGCAGTTCTTC	CASTPGTFSYNEQFF
.	few	TRBV7-3	TRBJ1-2	TGTGCCAGCAGCGCGGGACCGGCCTATGGCTACACCTTC	CASSAGPAYGYTF
.	.	TRBV28	TRBJ2-7	TGTGCCAGCAGTTTGGGTGGGGGCCACCCTTCCTACGAGCAGTACTTC	CASSLGGGHPSYEQYF
.	.	TRBV9	TRBJ1-1	TGTGCCAGCAACGACGGAGGCATGAACACTGAAGCTTTCTTT	CASNDGGMNTEAFF